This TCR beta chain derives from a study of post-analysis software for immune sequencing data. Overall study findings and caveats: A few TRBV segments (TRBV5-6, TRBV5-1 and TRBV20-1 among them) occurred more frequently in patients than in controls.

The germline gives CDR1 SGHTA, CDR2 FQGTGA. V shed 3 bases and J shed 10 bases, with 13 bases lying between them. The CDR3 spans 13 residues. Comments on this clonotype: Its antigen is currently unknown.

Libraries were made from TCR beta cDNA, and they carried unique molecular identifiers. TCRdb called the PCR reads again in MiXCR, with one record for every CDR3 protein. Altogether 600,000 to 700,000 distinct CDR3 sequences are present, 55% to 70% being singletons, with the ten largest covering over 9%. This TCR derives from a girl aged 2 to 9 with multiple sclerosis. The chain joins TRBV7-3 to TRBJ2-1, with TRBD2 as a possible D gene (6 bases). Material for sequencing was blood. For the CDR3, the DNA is TGTGCCAGCAGCTTCGGGGGTTTGGAGGAGCAGTTCTTC. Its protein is CASSFGGLEEQFF.